This passage covers 5 T cell receptor beta chains from one sample sequenced in a study of T cell clones after liver transplantation. Sequencing was performed with immunoSEQ multiplex PCR; in TCRdb, only in-frame clones are kept and a portion is missing. The sample yields 95,000 to 130,000 clones, 90% seen once. The sequences come from CD4+ T cells from blood, collected 12 months after liver transplant. These receptors all come from a human patient who received a liver transplant. The graft donor may have contributed some T cells.

V gene TRBV11-2 combines with J gene TRBJ2-4; tentative D call: TRBD1 (6 bases). Germline CDR1 and CDR2: SGHAT and FQNNGV. The V end lost 5 bases, the J end lost 7 bases, and 15 bases lay between the germline ends. There are 14 residues in the CDR3. In nucleotides, the CDR3 is TGTGCCAGCAGCGGGACACGGGCCTTGAACATTCAGTACTTC. Encoded protein: CASSGTRALNIQYF.

This rearrangement joins TRBV6-5 to TRBJ2-3; 7 bases fit TRBD2. V shed 2 bases and J 3 bases; nucleotides not matched to a gene: 5. This CDR3 contains 15 residues. Germline V gene sequence: CDR1 MNHEY, CDR2 SVGAGI. The CDR3 is CASSYGREITDTQYF. CDR3 coding DNA: TGTGCCAGCAGTTACGGGCGGGAGATTACAGATACGCAGTATTTT.

The chain has TRBV5-6 and TRBJ2-5, with D possibly TRBD2 on 6 matching bases. The germline V and J ends were trimmed by 4 bases and 10 bases, with 17 bases remaining between them. The CDR3 runs to 13 residues. Per the germline V gene, CDR1 is SGHDT and CDR2 is YYEEEE. The CDR3 region is CASSQGLTIFQYF. CDR3 nucleotide sequence: TGTGCCAGCAGCCAAGGACTAACAATCTTCCAGTACTTC.

The rearrangement joins TRBV7-3 to TRBJ2-2; D is unresolved. The CDR3 is 12 residues long. Germline CDR1 is SGHTA and CDR2 is FQGTGA. The V gene lost 6 bases and the J gene lost 7 bases, with 9 bases spanning the gap. The CDR3 DNA reads TGTGCCAGCAGGGAGCCCAGCGGGGAGCTGTTTTTT. Its translation is CASREPSGELFF.

The V call is TRBV16, the J call TRBJ2-5; no clear D gene. Germline V CDR1 and CDR2: KGHSY, FQNENV. This CDR3 has 14 amino acids. The V gene lost 0 bases and the J gene lost 3 bases, with 8 bases spanning the gap. DNA of the CDR3: TGTGCCAGCAGCCAATCGCAGAAAAAAGAGACCCAGTACTTC. Translation gives CASSQSQKKETQYF.